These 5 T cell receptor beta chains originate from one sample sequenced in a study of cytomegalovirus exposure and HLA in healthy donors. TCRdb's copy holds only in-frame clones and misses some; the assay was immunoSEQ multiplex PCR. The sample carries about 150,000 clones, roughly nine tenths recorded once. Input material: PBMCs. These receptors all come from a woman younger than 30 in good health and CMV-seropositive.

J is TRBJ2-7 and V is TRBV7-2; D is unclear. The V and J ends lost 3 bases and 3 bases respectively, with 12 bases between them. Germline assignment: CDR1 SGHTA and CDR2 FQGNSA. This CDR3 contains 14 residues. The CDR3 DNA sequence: TGTGCCAGCAGCTTGTCGGGTGCACTCTACGAGCAGTACTTC. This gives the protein CASSLSGALYEQYF.

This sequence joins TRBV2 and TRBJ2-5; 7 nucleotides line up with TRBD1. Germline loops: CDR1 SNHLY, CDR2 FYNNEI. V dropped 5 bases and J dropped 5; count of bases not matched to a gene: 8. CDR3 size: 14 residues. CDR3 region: CASSLNRGSETQYF. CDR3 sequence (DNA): TGTGCCAGCAGTCTAAACAGGGGTTCGGAGACCCAGTACTTC.

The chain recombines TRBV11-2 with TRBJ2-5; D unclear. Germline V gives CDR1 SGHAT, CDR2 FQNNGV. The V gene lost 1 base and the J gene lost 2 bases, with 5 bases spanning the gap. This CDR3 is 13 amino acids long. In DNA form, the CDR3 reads TGTGCCAGCAGCTTAGGTCAGCAAGAGACCCAGTACTTC. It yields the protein CASSLGQQETQYF.

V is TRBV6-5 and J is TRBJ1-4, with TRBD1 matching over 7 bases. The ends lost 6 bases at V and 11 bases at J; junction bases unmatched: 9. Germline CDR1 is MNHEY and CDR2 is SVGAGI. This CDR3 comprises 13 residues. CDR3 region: CASSQDRMGKLFF. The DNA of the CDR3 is TGTGCCAGCAGCCAGGACAGGATGGGGAAACTGTTTTTT.

The CDR3 DNA follows: TGTGCCAGCAGAGACAGGGGATTCGATCAGCCCCAGCATTTT. The encoded protein is CASRDRGFDQPQHF. This chain connects TRBV2 to TRBJ1-5; 8 bases line up with TRBD1. Germline assignment: CDR1 SNHLY and CDR2 FYNNEI. The V and J ends lost 6 bases and 5 bases, in that order; junction bases with no gene match: 6. The CDR3 loop spans 14 amino acids.